The rows below give T cell receptor beta chains drawn from one sample of a study of cytomegalovirus exposure and HLA in healthy donors. Clones were read by immunoSEQ multiplex PCR, and TCRdb kept only the in-frame ones, dropping some. In the table there are over 150,000 clones, around 84% of which are singletons. The source material was PBMCs. The source of these receptors is a human donor in good health. The conserved cysteine and the conserved F or W are not part of the CDR3 here.

CDR3	length	V	J
ASSATGGTIGTQY	13	TRBV28	TRBJ2-3
ASSPDRAGTEAF	12	TRBV18	TRBJ1-1
ASSVEVLAGSTDTQY	15	TRBV5-1	TRBJ2-3
ASSLERVGEKLF	12	TRBV7-9	TRBJ1-4
ASSLGTGLDTQY	12	TRBV5-1	TRBJ2-3
SVGDRGNGYT	10	TRBV29-1	TRBJ1-2
ASSEGGLGQTYNSPLH	16	TRBV6-4	TRBJ1-6
ASSVGPLNSPLH	12	TRBV9	TRBJ1-6
ASMSHGELF	9	TRBV4-1	TRBJ2-2
ASSLTTGRRGYT	12	TRBV5-4	TRBJ1-2
ASSERSGYTDTQY	13	TRBV25-1	TRBJ2-3
ASSFIGTRAYEQY	13	TRBV7-3	TRBJ2-7
ASSEWWGTGGGWVNHGNQPQH	21	TRBV10-1	TRBJ1-5
ASSYTRQGDEQY	12	TRBV6-6	TRBJ2-7
ASCDRGYTGELF	12	TRBV7-2	TRBJ2-2
ASSYGQGSEAF	11	TRBV6-6	TRBJ1-1
ASSLQGEGSPLH	12	TRBV2	TRBJ1-6
ASSPPLGLFDYGYT	14	TRBV18	TRBJ1-2
ASSFVTGAYGYT	12	TRBV27	TRBJ1-2
SVPRTSGIHEQF	12	TRBV29-1	TRBJ2-1
ASSEVTNLAGDGGELF	16	TRBV2	TRBJ2-2
ASSYGQVNTEAF	12	TRBV6-5	TRBJ1-1
ASRMGGTSGATSTDTQY	17	TRBV9	TRBJ2-3
ASSRSENQPQH	11	TRBV4-3	TRBJ1-5
ASRVDRGEQY	10	TRBV6-6	TRBJ2-7
ASSQDSQTLAGLGGELF	17	TRBV4-1	TRBJ2-2
ASSKLRGTEKLF	12	TRBV13	TRBJ1-4
ASSIPSRGQRPEAF	14	TRBV19	TRBJ1-1
ASSVRPGQDNEQF	13	TRBV6-4	TRBJ2-1
ASSLRVSGNTIY	12	TRBV9	TRBJ1-3
ASSLSWGQGSGELF	14	TRBV11-2	TRBJ2-2
ASMGIDRLNTEAF	13	TRBV19	TRBJ1-1
ASRRRGTDTQY	11	TRBV27	TRBJ2-3
ASSPGQTQLTMNTEAF	16	TRBV18	TRBJ1-1
ASSFAGAVIAF	11	TRBV5-5	TRBJ1-1
ASSPTTGNTIY	11	TRBV7-9	TRBJ1-3
ASSLSSGPTYEQY	13	TRBV7-9	TRBJ2-7
ASSYSGGTDGYT	12	TRBV6-5	TRBJ1-2
ASLKEGTGTGNTIY	14	TRBV2	TRBJ1-3
ASSSGQGKLF	10	TRBV11-2	TRBJ1-4
ASSQDPTGRNTEAF	14	TRBV4-3	TRBJ1-1
ASSRRDQSYNEQF	13	TRBV9	TRBJ2-1
ASSLDQRSSGANVLT	15	TRBV11-3	TRBJ2-6
ASSSTVNTEAF	11	TRBV7-9	TRBJ1-1
ASSVEGTRNNEQF	13	TRBV9	TRBJ2-1
ASSIDRLDTEAF	12	TRBV19	TRBJ1-1
ASGLGTGFEQF	11	TRBV12-5	TRBJ2-1
ASSEALPSGRAGDKNIQY	18	TRBV2	TRBJ2-4
ASHGVGELF	9	TRBV9	TRBJ2-2
ASSPTPWGQGVSNQPQH	17	TRBV18	TRBJ1-5
ASSDLAPNSYNEQF	14	TRBV2	TRBJ2-1